The sequence of this T cell receptor (beta chain) was determined in a study of blood T cell repertoires in COVID-19. For the study at large: Acute-phase and convalescent COVID-19 samples originated in the United States, Italy and Spain. The analysed material was cDNA or gDNA that came from T cells, B-cell-depleted T cells, or PBMCs.

Per the study methods: Counts of nucleated cells, estimated from reference gene primer amplification, were obtained. The assay was immunoSEQ multiplex PCR, and TCRdb's table has in-frame clones only and misses some. The DNA gave D and trimming, while V, J and clone size come from that table. The sample records 70,000 to 90,000 clones, around 75% being singletons. V dropped 8 bases and J dropped 0 bases, with 13 bases sitting between them. From germline, CDR1 is KGHDR and CDR2 SFDVKD. The CDR3 is 14 amino acids. The chain carries TRBV24-1 and TRBJ2-7; possible D gene TRBD2, 5 bases. The sample taken for sequencing was peripheral blood. The sequence derives from a human donor in a cohort sampled during active COVID-19. CDR3 region: CATTNVASSYEQYF. CDR3 in DNA: TGTGCCACCACCAACGTAGCGAGCTCCTACGAGCAGTACTTC.